This TCR beta chain originates from a study of T cells in Graves' hyperthyroidism and ophthalmopathy. The study, taken as a whole, reports: For ophthalmopathy, model prediction preceded onset by a median approximately 6 months.

Amplified TCR beta CDR3 regions came from RNA transcripts. The HTBI primer set was used in a first-round RT-PCR of the TCR CDR3. TCRdb processed the multiplex PCR reads anew with MiXCR; each CDR3 protein has one entry. The table shows approximately 600,000 distinct CDR3 sequences, with 20% to 25% occurring only once. This clonotype was detected only a few times. The target antigen is unknown. CDR3 length equals 12 residues. Germline-derived CDR1 and CDR2 are MDHEN and SYDVKM. The V and J ends lost 6 bases and 4 bases respectively, with 10 bases between them. The rearrangement joins TRBV28 to TRBJ2-7; D unclear. This receptor was identified in a man aged 30-40 years with Graves' ophthalmopathy. The specimen sequenced was blood. CDR3 bases: TGTGCCAGCAGCCCCTCCCGGTACGAGCAGTACTTC. Its protein product is CASSPSRYEQYF.